A selection of T cell receptor beta chains follows, all from one sample in a study of CD8 T cell repertoires and HIV-1 epitope variants. These receptors have no known antigen. Generated by immunoSEQ multiplex PCR, the TCRdb table keeps only in-frame clones and is missing some. The table has 1,500 to 2,000 clones, approximately 69% seen once. Material: cultured CD8+ T cells derived from PBMCs. Receptors were obtained from a male donor with HIV. Both conserved end residues are trimmed from each CDR3. Expanded clones get a size class; other rows say once, few or many, or leave the size out.

clone size	V gene	J gene	CDR3 protein
-	TRBV5-4	TRBJ2-7	VYFGLAGGEETYEQY
-	TRBV6-1	TRBJ2-7	ASRDREPLEQY
few	TRBV6-5	TRBJ2-6	ASSPSGNVLT
-	TRBV4-3	TRBJ2-7	ASSQDRSSYEQY
-	TRBV27	TRBJ2-3	ASRFGAGRPDTQY
-	TRBV4-1	TRBJ1-1	ASSQVQGGLNTEAF
once	TRBV9	TRBJ2-7	ASSPGTGAIEQY
few	TRBV5-6	TRBJ2-7	ASSWSENMVYEQY
-	TRBV7-8	TRBJ2-4	ALGEDQNIQY
-	TRBV2	TRBJ2-7	ASSEVQGAYEQY
-	TRBV7-9	TRBJ2-7	ASSLAGLGQGAYEQY
few	TRBV28	TRBJ2-2	ASSLWAEGSTGELF
-	TRBV4-3	TRBJ2-3	ASSQVWGETDTQY
-	TRBV27	TRBJ2-7	ASSQGGLTYEQY
once	TRBV30	TRBJ1-4	ALSGGQFEKLF
few	TRBV5-4	TRBJ2-2	ASSLDRGSGELF
-	TRBV6-6	TRBJ2-1	ASSRPYNEQF
-	TRBV4-3	TRBJ2-1	ASSQAQPGGATYNEQF
-	TRBV2	TRBJ2-2	ASDQGGELF
few	TRBV27	TRBJ1-1	ASSTRTGGTEAF
-	TRBV7-8	TRBJ2-5	ASSYSSGTGGGKTQY
-	TRBV28	TRBJ1-1	ASSFLRMNTEAF
-	TRBV11-2	TRBJ1-1	ASSLDKESSNTEAF
-	TRBV4-3	TRBJ2-1	ASSQEVGYEQF
-	TRBV18	TRBJ1-1	ASSPPGLADTEAF
few	TRBV9	TRBJ1-4	ASSPRDSSNEKLF
-	TRBV27	TRBJ2-3	ASMTGTDTQY
-	TRBV28	TRBJ1-5	ASSSGTGNQPQH
-	TRBV19	TRBJ2-2	ASSIVGLVAGELF
-	TRBV28	TRBJ2-1	ASSPQVAGGLSSYNEQF
-	TRBV7-8	TRBJ2-1	ASQSSPGSSYNEQF
-	TRBV7-9	TRBJ2-7	ASSSTANTLTEQY
-	TRBV19	TRBJ2-3	ASSATSTDTQY
-	TRBV27	TRBJ2-7	ASSDSSYEQY
-	TRBV2	TRBJ2-7	ASSLAGVPEQY
-	TRBV7-2	TRBJ2-1	ASSLSSGGFNEQF
few	TRBV7-9	TRBJ2-7	ASSPLSYEQY
-	TRBV19	TRBJ1-4	ASSILGGYNEKLF
once	TRBV27	TRBJ1-4	ASSLGRTGSTNEKLF
-	TRBV5-6	TRBJ2-2	ASNATGMNTGELF
-	TRBV19	TRBJ1-1	ASSPGSEAF
few	TRBV9	TRBJ2-3	ASTLINPGAY
-	TRBV5-4	TRBJ2-7	ASSSESYEQY
-	TRBV18	TRBJ1-5	ASSPRSGQGSDQPQH
few	TRBV18	TRBJ1-6	ASSPTVGDSPLH